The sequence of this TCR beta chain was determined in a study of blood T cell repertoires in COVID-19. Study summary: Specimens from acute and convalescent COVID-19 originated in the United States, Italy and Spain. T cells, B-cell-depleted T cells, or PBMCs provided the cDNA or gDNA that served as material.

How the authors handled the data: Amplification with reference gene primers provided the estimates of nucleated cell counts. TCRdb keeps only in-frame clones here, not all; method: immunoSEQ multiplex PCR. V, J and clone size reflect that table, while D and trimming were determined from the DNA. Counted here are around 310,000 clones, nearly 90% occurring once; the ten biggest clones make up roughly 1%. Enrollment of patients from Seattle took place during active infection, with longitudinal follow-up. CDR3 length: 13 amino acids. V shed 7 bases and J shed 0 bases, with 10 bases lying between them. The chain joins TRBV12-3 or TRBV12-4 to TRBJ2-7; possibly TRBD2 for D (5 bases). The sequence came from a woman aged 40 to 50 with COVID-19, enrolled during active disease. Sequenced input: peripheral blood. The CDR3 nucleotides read TGTGCCAGCATGGTAGCGAGCTCCTACGAGCAGTACTTC. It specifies CASMVASSYEQYF.